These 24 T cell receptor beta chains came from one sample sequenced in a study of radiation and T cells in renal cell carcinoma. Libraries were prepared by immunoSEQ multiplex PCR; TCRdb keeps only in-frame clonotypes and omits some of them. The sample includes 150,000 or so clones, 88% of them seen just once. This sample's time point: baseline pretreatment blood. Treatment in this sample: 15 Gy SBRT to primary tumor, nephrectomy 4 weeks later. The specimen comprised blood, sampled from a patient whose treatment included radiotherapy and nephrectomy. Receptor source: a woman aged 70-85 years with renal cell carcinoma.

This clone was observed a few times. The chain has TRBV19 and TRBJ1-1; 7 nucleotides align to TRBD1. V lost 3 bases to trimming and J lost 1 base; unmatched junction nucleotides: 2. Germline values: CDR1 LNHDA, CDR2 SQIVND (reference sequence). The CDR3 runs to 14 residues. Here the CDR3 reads CASSMTGTNTEAFF. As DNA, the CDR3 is TGTGCCAGTAGTATGACAGGGACGAACACTGAAGCTTTCTTT.

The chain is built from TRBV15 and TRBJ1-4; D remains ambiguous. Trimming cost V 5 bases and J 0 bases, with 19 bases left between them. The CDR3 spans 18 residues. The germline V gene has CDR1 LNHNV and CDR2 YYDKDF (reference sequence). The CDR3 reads CATSYPSALATTNEKLFF. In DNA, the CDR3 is TGTGCCACCAGCTACCCCAGCGCCCTGGCCACAACTAATGAAAAACTGTTTTTT.

The CDR3 nucleotides are TGTGCCAGCAGTGGGACAGGGGACTATGGCTACACCTTC. Its protein product is CASSGTGDYGYTF. This sequence joins TRBV6-1 and TRBJ1-2, with 9 bases aligning to TRBD1. V was pared by 4 bases and J by 3 bases, with 0 bases of the junction left unmatched. Germline loops: CDR1 MNHNS, CDR2 SASEGT. The CDR3 is 13 residues long.

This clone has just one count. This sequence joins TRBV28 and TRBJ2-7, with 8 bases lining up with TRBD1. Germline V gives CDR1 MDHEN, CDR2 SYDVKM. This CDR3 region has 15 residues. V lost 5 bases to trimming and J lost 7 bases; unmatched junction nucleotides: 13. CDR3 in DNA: TGTGCCAGCAGTCAGGACAGGGACCCTCGTCTTGAGCAGTACTTC. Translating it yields CASSQDRDPRLEQYF.

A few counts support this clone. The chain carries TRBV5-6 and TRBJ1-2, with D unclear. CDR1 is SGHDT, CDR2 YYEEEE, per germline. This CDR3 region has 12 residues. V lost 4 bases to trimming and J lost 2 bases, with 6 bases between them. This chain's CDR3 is CASSAYNYGYTF. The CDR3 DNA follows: TGTGCCAGCAGCGCGTACAACTATGGCTACACCTTC.

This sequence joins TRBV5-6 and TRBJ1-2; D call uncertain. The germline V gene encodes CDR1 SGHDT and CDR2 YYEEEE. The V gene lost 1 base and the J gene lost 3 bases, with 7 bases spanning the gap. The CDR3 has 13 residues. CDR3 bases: TGTGCCAGCAGCTTGACGAGGGACTATGGCTACACCTTC. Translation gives CASSLTRDYGYTF.

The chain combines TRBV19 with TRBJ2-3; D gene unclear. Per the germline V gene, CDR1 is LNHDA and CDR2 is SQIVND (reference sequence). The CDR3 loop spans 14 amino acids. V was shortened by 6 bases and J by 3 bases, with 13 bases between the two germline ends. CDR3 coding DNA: TGTGCCAGTAGGGGTCTAGGGCAGACAGATACGCAGTATTTT. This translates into CASRGLGQTDTQYF.

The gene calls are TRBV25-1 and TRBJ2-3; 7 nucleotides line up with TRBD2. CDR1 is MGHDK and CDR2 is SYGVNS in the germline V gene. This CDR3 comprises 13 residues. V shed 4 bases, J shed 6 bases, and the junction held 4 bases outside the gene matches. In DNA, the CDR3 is TGTGCCAGCAGTGTGGATAGCGGGGATACGCAGTATTTT. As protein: CASSVDSGDTQYF.

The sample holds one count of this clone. CDR3 bases: TGCGCCAGCAGCTTGGACGGACAAGCCCCCAATTCACCCCTCCACTTT. Protein product: CASSLDGQAPNSPLHF. The rearrangement uses TRBV5-1 and TRBJ1-6, with D perhaps TRBD1 (5 bases). V was cut by 0 bases and J by 7 bases, with 14 bases left in between. Germline V gene sequence: CDR1 SGHRS, CDR2 YFSETQ. The CDR3 extends over 16 amino acids.

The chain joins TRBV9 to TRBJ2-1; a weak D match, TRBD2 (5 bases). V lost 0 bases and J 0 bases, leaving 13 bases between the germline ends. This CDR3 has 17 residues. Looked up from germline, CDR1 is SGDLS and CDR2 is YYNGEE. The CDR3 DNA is TGTGCCAGCAGCGTAGACCCGGGATCAAGCTCCTACAATGAGCAGTTCTTC. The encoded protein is CASSVDPGSSSYNEQFF.

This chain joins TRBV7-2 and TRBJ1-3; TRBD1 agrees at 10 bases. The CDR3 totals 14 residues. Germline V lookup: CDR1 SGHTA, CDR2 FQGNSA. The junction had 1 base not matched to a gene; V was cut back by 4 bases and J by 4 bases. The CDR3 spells CASSSTGGGNTIYF. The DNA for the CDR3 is TGTGCCAGCAGCTCGACAGGGGGCGGAAACACCATATATTTT.

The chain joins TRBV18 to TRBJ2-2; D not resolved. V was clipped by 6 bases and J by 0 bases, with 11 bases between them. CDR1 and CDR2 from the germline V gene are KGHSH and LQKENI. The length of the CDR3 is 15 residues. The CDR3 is CASSPKEPNTGELFF. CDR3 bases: TGTGCCAGCTCCCCCAAGGAACCGAACACCGGGGAGCTGTTTTTT.

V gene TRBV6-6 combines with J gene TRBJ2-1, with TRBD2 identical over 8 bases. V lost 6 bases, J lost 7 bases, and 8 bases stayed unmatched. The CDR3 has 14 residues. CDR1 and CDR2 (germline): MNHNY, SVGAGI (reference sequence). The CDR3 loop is CASSFGGAGNEQFF. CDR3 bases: TGTGCCAGCAGCTTCGGGGGGGCCGGGAATGAGCAGTTCTTC.

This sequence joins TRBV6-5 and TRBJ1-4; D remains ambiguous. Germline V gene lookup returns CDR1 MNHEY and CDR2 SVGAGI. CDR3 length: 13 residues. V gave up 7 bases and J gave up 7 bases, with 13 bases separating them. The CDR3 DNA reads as TGTGCCAGCAAAATACCTCGGGGTGAAAAACTGTTTTTT. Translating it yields CASKIPRGEKLFF.

The CDR3 sequence: CASSFKLYEQYF. DNA of the CDR3: TGTGCCAGCAGCTTCAAGCTTTACGAGCAGTACTTC. The gene calls are TRBV11-2 and TRBJ2-7; D unresolved. V was cut by 3 bases and J by 4 bases, with 7 bases left in between. CDR1 and CDR2 from the germline V gene are SGHAT and FQNNGV. The length of the CDR3 is 12 residues.

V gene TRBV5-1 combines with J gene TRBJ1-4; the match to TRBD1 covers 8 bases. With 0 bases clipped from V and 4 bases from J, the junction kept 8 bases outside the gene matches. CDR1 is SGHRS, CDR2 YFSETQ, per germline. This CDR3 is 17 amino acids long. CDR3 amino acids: CASSLVARGLGNEKLFF. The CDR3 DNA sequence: TGCGCCAGCAGCTTGGTGGCCAGGGGGCTTGGTAATGAAAAACTGTTTTTT.

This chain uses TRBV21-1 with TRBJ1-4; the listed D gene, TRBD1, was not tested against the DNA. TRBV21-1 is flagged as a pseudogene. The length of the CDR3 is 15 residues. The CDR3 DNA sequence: TGTGCCAGCACTAAAGATGGGGGCCGAGGTGAAAAACTGTTTTTT. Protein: CASTKDGGRGEKLFF.

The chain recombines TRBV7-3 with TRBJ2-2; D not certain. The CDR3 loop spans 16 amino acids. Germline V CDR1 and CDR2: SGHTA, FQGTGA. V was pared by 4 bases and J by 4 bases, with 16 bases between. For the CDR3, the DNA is TGTGCCAGCAGCTATCACGGATCCCCAGGCACCGGGGAGCTGTTTTTT. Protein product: CASSYHGSPGTGELFF.

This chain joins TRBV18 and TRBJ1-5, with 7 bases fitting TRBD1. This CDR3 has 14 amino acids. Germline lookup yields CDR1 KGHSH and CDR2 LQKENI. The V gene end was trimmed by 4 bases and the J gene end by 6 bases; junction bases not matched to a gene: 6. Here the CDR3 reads CASSLTGDGQPQHF. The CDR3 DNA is TGTGCCAGCTCACTTACAGGGGACGGTCAGCCCCAGCATTTT.

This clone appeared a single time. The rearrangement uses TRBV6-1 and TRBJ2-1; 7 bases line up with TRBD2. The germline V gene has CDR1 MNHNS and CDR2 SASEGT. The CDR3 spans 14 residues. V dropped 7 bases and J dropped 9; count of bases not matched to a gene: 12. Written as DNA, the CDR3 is TGTGCCAGCACCGGAGGGATGCCGGGGGGTGAGCAGTTCTTC. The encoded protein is CASTGGMPGGEQFF.

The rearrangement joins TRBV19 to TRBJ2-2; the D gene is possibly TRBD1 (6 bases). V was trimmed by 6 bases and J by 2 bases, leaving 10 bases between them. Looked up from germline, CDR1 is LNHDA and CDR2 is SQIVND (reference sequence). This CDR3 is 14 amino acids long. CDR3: CASRNRDNTGELFF. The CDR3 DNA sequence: TGTGCCAGTAGGAACAGGGATAACACCGGGGAGCTGTTTTTT.

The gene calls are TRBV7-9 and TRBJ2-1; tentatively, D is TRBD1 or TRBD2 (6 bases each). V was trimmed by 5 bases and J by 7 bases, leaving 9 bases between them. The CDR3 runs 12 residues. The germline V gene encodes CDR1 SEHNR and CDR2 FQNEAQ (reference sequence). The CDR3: CASSGGPNEQFF. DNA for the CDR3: TGTGCCAGCAGCGGGGGGCCGAATGAGCAGTTCTTC.

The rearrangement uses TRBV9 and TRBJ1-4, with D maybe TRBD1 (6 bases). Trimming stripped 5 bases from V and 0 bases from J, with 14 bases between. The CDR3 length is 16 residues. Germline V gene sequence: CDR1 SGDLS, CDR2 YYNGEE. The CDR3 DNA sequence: TGTGCCAGCAGTCTTGGAAGGGGGGCAACTAATGAAAAACTGTTTTTT. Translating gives CASSLGRGATNEKLFF.

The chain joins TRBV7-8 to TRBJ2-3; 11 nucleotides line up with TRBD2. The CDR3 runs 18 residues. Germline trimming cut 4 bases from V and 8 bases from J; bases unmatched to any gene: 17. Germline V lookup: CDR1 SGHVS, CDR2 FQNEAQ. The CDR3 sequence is CASSSPSSGGTSSSTQYF. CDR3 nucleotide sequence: TGTGCCAGCAGCTCGCCATCTAGCGGGGGGACCAGCAGTAGTACGCAGTATTTT. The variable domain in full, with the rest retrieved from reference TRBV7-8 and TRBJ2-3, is GAGVSQSPRYKVAKRGQDVALRCDPISGHVSLFWYQQALGQGPEFLTYFQNEAQLDKSGLPSDRFFAERPEGSVSTLKIQRTQQEDSAVYLCASSSPSSGGTSSSTQYFGPGTRLTVL.